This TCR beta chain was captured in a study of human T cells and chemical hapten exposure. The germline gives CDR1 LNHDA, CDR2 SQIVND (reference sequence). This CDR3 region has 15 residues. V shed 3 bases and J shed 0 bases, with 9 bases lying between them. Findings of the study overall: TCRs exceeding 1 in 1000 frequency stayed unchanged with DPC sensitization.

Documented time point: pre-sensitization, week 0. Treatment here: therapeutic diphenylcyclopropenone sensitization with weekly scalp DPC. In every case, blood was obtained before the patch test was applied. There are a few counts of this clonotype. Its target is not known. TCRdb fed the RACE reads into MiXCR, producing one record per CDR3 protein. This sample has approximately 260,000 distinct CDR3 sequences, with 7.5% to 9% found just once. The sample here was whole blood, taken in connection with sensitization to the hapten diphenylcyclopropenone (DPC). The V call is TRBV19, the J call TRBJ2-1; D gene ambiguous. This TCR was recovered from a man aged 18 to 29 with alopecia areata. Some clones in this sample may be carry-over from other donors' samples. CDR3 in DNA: TGTGCCAGTAGTATTTTTGGTAGCTCCTACAATGAGCAGTTCTTC. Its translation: CASSIFGSSYNEQFF.